This TCR beta chain was retrieved from a study of blood T cell repertoires in COVID-19 (dated by TCRdb to about 2020). Background on the whole study: Samples from collaborators originated in the United States, Italy and Spain and spanned both the acute and convalescent phases of COVID-19. The prospective study material was composed of cDNA or gDNA derived from T cells, B-cell-depleted T cells, or PBMCs. Deeply sampled blood TCRbeta repertoires from subjects exposed to, actively infected with, or recovered from COVID-19 were included in the dataset. The repertoires were released in a freely available public database meant as a resource for research on the immune response to SARS-CoV-2. Samples came from the ongoing ImmuneRACE study (first 160 participants) plus 1,254 subjects from 6 global collaborators. A de-identified subject ID, COVID-19 status, age in years and sex were almost always included in the sample metadata. Where available, HLA class I and class II types were obtained from metadata supplied by the sample provider rather than from assay-based typing. Points the paper makes about the study in general: The amount of clinical and demographic metadata varied by source and participant and was provided uncurated.

Participants in the prospective study were enrolled through a virtual design, were aged roughly 18 to 100 years, and lived in fewer than 30 United States geographic areas. In the prospective study, participants were assigned to cohorts based on the clinical history participants reported in a screening survey and a study questionnaire. ImmuneRACE Cohort 3 recovered participants were defined by two consecutive negative NP/OP PCR tests, healthcare professional clearance, or symptom resolution. In the prospective study, whole blood, serum and a nasopharyngeal or oropharyngeal swab were collected from each participant by mobile phlebotomists. Over an approximately 2-month period, participants in the prospective study had the option of providing additional blood draws and questionnaires. Before DNA extraction, prospective study blood samples were shipped either frozen or at room temperature. Of note for this clone: No antigen is known for it. Per-base quality was not reported, and no clone a single base away is much larger than it.

The immunoSEQ Assay, a bias-controlled multiplex PCR, was used to amplify TCRbeta CDR3 regions from genomic DNA. Per the authors' processing: The number of nucleated cells in each sample was estimated by amplification of reference gene primers within the assay. To quantify the absolute abundance of each unique TCRbeta CDR3 rearrangement, sequence reads were collapsed and filtered. For each sample, productive Simpson clonality was calculated as the square root of Simpson's diversity index across productive rearrangements. TCRdb took this table from immuneACCESS and kept in-frame rearrangements with V and J called. Such tables lack part of the clones; where checked against another copy, unresolved V genes explain under half of the gap, and the rest is unexplained. For V, J and clone size, that table is used; D and trimming come from the DNA. This sample gives some 460,000 clones in total; roughly 90% of them show up just once. The top ten constitute 0.7% of the sample.

CDR1 SQVTM and CDR2 ANQGSEA are derived from the germline V gene. From its cysteine to its phenylalanine, the CDR3 spans 14 amino acids. Only the CDR3 portion is preserved as DNA: 42 bases, with reading frame beginning at the first base. Cut back by 5 bases and 1 base, the V and J ends lie 15 bases apart. The chain couples TRBV29-1 to TRBJ2-7; matching of 7 bases hints at TRBD2 as the D gene. The material sequenced was PBMCs or T cells enriched from blood (not recorded which). This receptor was taken from a woman younger than 35 who had recovered from COVID-19. The DNA sequence follows: TGCAGCGTTTCGGGGGGCGAGCTTTCCTACGAGCAGTACTTC. Protein translation: CSVSGGELSYEQYF.